The next 9 T cell receptor beta chains were all read from a single sample in a study of T-cell reconstitution after alpha-beta-depleted transplantation in children. For TCRbeta, the library was prepared with unique molecular identifiers. TCRdb redid the calling of the PCR reads with MiXCR, one entry per CDR3 protein. The data show around 700,000 distinct CDR3 sequences, with roughly 13% seen just once and 0.79% held by the top ten. Sequencing used PBMCs, obtained before TCRalphabeta/CD19-depleted stem cell transplant. The receptors shown here come from a girl aged 2 to 9 with congenital amegakaryocytic thrombocytopenia, due to receive a stem cell transplant.

This clonotype was seen a handful of times. The rearrangement links TRBV28 to TRBJ2-3; TRBD1 agrees at 12 bases. The V gene end was trimmed by 5 bases and the J gene end by 3 bases; junction bases not matched to a gene: 3. The length of the CDR3 is 15 residues. CDR1 is MDHEN, CDR2 SYDVKM, per germline. CDR3 DNA sequence: TGTGCCAGCAGTCGGGACAGGGGGCAGACAGATACGCAGTATTTT. Translated, it gives CASSRDRGQTDTQYF.

J is TRBJ1-5 and V is TRBV2; 7 nucleotides agree with TRBD1. From germline, CDR1 is SNHLY and CDR2 FYNNEI. This CDR3 spans 17 amino acids. The J segment lost 0 bases and the V segment lost 8 bases, leaving 13 bases of the junction unmatched. The CDR3 bases are TGTGCCAGCGATTACGGGGAGGGGGCCTATAGCAATCAGCCCCAGCATTTT. Protein: CASDYGEGAYSNQPQHF.

This clonotype has only a few counts. The V and J genes are TRBV9 and TRBJ2-1; TRBD2 might be the D (5 bases). This CDR3 is built from 12 residues. The V end lost 5 bases, the J end lost 9 bases, and 12 bases lay between the germline ends. The germline gives CDR1 SGDLS, CDR2 YYNGEE. The CDR3 bases are TGTGCCAGCAGAGAAGGTGCGGGTGAGCAGTTCTTC. It specifies CASREGAGEQFF.

This clonotype was seen at least ten times. V gene TRBV20-1 combines with J gene TRBJ2-1, with D possibly TRBD2 on 7 matching bases. CDR3 length: 14 amino acids. Germline values: CDR1 DFQATT, CDR2 SNEGSKA (reference sequence). Trimming took off 5 bases at V and 3 bases at J, with 14 bases between the two ends. The CDR3 sequence is CSAGGAVHYNEQFF. The CDR3 coding sequence is TGCAGTGCTGGGGGGGCGGTCCACTACAATGAGCAGTTCTTC.

The table lists this clonotype with many counts. This chain connects TRBV12-3 or TRBV12-4 to TRBJ2-2; D call uncertain. The germline V and J ends were trimmed by 3 bases and 6 bases, with 8 bases remaining between them. The length of the CDR3 is 13 residues. CDR3 bases: TGTGCCAGCAGTTTCTTGGGGTCCGGGGAGCTGTTTTTT. This gives the protein CASSFLGSGELFF.

The rearrangement joins TRBV4-1 to TRBJ2-7, with 7 bases fitting TRBD2. V dropped 0 bases and J dropped 2; count of bases not matched to a gene: 7. The CDR3 totals 16 residues. Germline lookup yields CDR1 MGHRA and CDR2 YSYEKL. CDR3 in amino acids: CASSQDGGGFTYEQYF. In DNA, the CDR3 is TGCGCCAGCAGCCAAGACGGGGGAGGGTTTACCTACGAGCAGTACTTC.

This clonotype has just a few counts. The V gene is TRBV7-3, the J gene TRBJ2-1; D is ambiguous. CDR3 length: 16 residues. V gave up 2 bases and J gave up 4 bases, with 15 bases separating them. CDR1 and CDR2 (germline): SGHTA, FQGTGA. The CDR3 is CASSLGPIGRYNEQFF. CDR3 sequence (DNA): TGTGCCAGCAGCTTAGGGCCTATCGGGCGGTACAATGAGCAGTTCTTC.

The chain links TRBV20-1 to TRBJ2-3, with D possibly matching TRBD2 (6 bases). The germline V gene has CDR1 DFQATT and CDR2 SNEGSKA (reference sequence). CDR3 length equals 17 residues. Trimming removed 3 bases from V and 6 bases from J, with 25 bases in between. The CDR3 region is CSASPSKIGTPLDTQYF. The CDR3, as DNA: TGCAGTGCTAGTCCCTCCAAGATCGGGACTCCCTTGGATACGCAGTATTTT.

This clonotype has a handful of counts. The gene calls are TRBV7-9 and TRBJ2-3; 8 bases agree with TRBD2. Germline V CDR1 and CDR2: SEHNR, FQNEAQ (reference sequence). J gave up 3 bases and V 4 bases, and 6 bases lay outside the gene matches. The CDR3 has 15 amino acids. In DNA form, the CDR3 reads TGTGCCAGCAGCTGGACGGGCGGGAGGACAGATACGCAGTATTTT. Its protein is CASSWTGGRTDTQYF.